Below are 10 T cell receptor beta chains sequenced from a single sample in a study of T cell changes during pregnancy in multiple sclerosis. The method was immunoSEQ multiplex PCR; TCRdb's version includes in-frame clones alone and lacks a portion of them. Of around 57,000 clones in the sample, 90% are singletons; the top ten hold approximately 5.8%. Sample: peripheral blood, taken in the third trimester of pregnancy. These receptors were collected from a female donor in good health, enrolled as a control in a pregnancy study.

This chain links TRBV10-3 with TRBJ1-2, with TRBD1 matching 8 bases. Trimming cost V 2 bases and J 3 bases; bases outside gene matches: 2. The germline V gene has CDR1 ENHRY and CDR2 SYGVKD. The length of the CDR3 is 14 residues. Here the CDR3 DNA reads TGTGCCATCAGTGAGCCGGACAGGGACTATGGCTACACCTTC. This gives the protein CAISEPDRDYGYTF.

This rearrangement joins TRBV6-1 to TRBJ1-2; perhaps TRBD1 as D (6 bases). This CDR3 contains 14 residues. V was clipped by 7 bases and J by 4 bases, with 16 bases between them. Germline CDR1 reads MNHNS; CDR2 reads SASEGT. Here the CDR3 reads CASIAQGSRYGYTF. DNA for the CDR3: TGTGCCAGCATCGCACAGGGAAGTCGCTATGGCTACACCTTC.

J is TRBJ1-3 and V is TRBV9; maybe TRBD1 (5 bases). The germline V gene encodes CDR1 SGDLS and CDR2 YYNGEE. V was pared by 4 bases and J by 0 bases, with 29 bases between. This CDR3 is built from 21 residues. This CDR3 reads CASSPVGPADIISASGNTIYF. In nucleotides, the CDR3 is TGTGCCAGCAGCCCCGTGGGCCCCGCGGACATAATTTCGGCCTCTGGAAACACCATATATTTT.

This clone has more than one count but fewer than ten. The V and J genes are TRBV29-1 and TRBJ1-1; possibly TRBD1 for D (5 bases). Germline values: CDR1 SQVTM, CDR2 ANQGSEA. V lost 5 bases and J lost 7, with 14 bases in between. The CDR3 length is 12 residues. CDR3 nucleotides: TGCAGCGTTTCGCAGGGTCTGGATGAAGCTTTCTTT. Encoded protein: CSVSQGLDEAFF.

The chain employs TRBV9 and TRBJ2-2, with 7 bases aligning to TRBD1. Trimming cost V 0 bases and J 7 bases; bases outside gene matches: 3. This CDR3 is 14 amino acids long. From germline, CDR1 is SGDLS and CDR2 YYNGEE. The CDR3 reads CASSVVGGHGELFF. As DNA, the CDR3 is TGTGCCAGCAGCGTAGTAGGGGGCCACGGGGAGCTGTTTTTT.

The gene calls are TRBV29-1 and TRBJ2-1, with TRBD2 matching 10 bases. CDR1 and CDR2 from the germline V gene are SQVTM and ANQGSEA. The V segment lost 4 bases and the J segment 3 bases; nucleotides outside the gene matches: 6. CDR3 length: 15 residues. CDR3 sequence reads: CSVVSSGGIYNEQFF. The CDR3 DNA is TGCAGCGTTGTCTCTAGCGGGGGTATCTACAATGAGCAGTTCTTC.

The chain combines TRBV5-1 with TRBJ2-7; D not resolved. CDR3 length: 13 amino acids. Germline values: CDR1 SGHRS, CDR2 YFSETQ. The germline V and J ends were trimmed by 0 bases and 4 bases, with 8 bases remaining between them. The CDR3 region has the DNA TGCGCCAGCAGCTTGGAGCCGGTTTACGAGCAGTACTTC. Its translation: CASSLEPVYEQYF.

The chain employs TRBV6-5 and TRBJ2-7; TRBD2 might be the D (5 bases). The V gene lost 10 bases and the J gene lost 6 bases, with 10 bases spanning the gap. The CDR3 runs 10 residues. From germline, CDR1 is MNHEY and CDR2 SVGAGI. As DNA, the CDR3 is TGTGCCACCGCGGAGGTCGAGCAGTACTTC. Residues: CATAEVEQYF.

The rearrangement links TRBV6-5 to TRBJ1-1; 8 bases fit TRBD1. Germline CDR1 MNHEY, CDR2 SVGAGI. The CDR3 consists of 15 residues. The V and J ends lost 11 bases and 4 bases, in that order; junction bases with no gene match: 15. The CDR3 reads CAATGTGNGVTEAFF. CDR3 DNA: TGTGCCGCTACAGGGACAGGAAATGGGGTCACTGAAGCTTTCTTT.

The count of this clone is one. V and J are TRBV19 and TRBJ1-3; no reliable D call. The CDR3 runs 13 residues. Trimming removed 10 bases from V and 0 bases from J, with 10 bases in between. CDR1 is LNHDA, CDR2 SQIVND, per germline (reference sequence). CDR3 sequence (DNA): TGTGCCACCAGAGGGCCCTCTGGAAACACCATATATTTT. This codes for CATRGPSGNTIYF.